The entry that follows covers one T cell receptor beta chain sequence. Its specificity is unknown. The data were obtained in a study of shared clonotypes between healthy human individuals. As for the study in general: Each donor contributed plates that comprised three CD4 naive, three CD4 memory, two CD8 naive and one CD8 memory. Findings of the study overall: Generally, naive subsets (rather than memory subsets) showed larger estimated richness.

The length of the CDR3 is 15 residues. V shed 7 bases and J shed 0 bases, with 16 bases lying between them. Germline CDR1 is SNHLY and CDR2 is FYNNEI. Samples underwent the assay at deep level. The method was immunoSEQ multiplex PCR; TCRdb's version includes in-frame clones alone and lacks a portion of them. The table has roughly 2.2 million clones, just over 90% seen once; the top ten hold about 0.37%. The origin of this receptor is a man in his late teens or twenties in good health. Some clones in this sample may be carry-over from other donors' samples. The V gene is TRBV2, the J gene TRBJ2-7; D may correspond to TRBD1 or TRBD2 (6 bases each). Sequenced sample: naive CD4+ T cells from PBMCs. Subset noted: CD45RA+ positively selected. This chain's CDR3 is CASNEGDWYSYEQYF. Here the CDR3 DNA reads TGTGCCAGCAACGAGGGGGACTGGTACTCCTACGAGCAGTACTTC. Together with reference TRBV2 and TRBJ2-7, the CDR3 gives the full variable domain: EPEVTQTPSHQVTQMGQEVILRCVPISNHLYFYWYRQILGQKVEFLVSFYNNEISEKSEIFDDQFSVERPDGSNFTLKIRSTKLEDSAMYFCASNEGDWYSYEQYFGPGTRLTVT.